This T cell receptor (beta chain) was recorded in a study of blood T cell repertoires in COVID-19 (dated by TCRdb to 2020 to 2021). About the investigation overall: Collaborator samples came from the United States, Italy and Spain and covered acute and convalescent phases of COVID-19. The samples were drawn from two sources: the first 160 participants of the ongoing ImmuneRACE study, and 1,254 subjects contributed by 6 global collaborators. Subjects who had been exposed to COVID-19, were actively infected with it, or had recovered from it provided the deeply sampled blood TCRbeta repertoires that made up the dataset. The sample metadata nearly always contained a de-identified subject ID, COVID-19 status, age in years and sex. The prospective study material was composed of cDNA or gDNA derived from T cells, B-cell-depleted T cells, or PBMCs. A freely available public database, intended as a resource for researchers studying the immune response to SARS-CoV-2, is where the repertoires were released. Where available, HLA class I and class II types were taken from metadata supplied by the sample provider and were not determined by assay-based typing. The full study reports these points: The quantity of clinical and demographic metadata differed by source and by participant and was supplied without curation.

This clone was observed a few times. Which antigen it targets is not known. Per-base qualities were not stored, and no clone one base away is much larger. The immunoSEQ Assay, a bias-controlled multiplex PCR, was used to amplify TCRbeta CDR3 regions from genomic DNA. The paper's processing steps were these. The number of nucleated cells in each sample was estimated from the amplification of reference gene primers within the assay. Sequence reads were collapsed and filtered to measure the absolute abundance of every unique TCRbeta CDR3 rearrangement. For each sample, productive Simpson clonality was calculated as the square root of Simpson's diversity index over productive rearrangements. Drawn from immuneACCESS, this table holds only the in-frame rearrangements with V and J called that TCRdb kept. Clones are partly lost; checked studies trace under half to an unresolved V gene and leave the rest unexplained. V, J and clone size derive from that table, while D and trimming were established from the DNA sequence. This sample comprises around 170,000 clones, roughly 90% of them detected only once. The ten most abundant clones make up around 0.53% of the sample.

Each collaborating institution followed its own protocols to collect whole blood in K2EDTA tubes. For TCRbeta analysis, collaborators shipped samples in one of three forms: frozen whole blood, isolated PBMCs, or DNA extracted from either of those sample types. This TCR derives from a man in his fifties or sixties with acute or convalescent COVID-19. The material sequenced was peripheral blood.

The CDR3 sequence is CASSLGQLLPTEAFF. At the DNA level, the sequence is TGCGCCAGCAGCTTGGGACAGCTCCTTCCCACTGAAGCTTTCTTT. The chain couples TRBV5-1 to TRBJ1-1; 5 matching bases give a weak D call of TRBD1. V was cut back by 0 bases and J by 4 bases, leaving a gap of 13 bases between them. The CDR3, cysteine through phenylalanine, is 15 amino acids long. Of the read, only the CDR3 DNA is kept; its 45 bases are in frame from base 1. CDR1 is given as SGHRS and CDR2 as YFSETQ, both from the germline V gene.